The 10 T cell receptor beta chains below all came from one sample that was sequenced in a study of T-cell memory formation after mild COVID-19. TCRdb itself ran the 5' RACE reads through MiXCR, one entry per CDR3 protein. Altogether some 290,000 distinct CDR3 sequences are present, 15% to 20% being singletons, with the ten largest covering roughly 23%. The sample comprised PBMCs or a T cell subset sorted from them (not recorded which). These receptors came from a man aged 18 to 29 who had mild COVID-19 (a few samples of this study predate the infection). Cell type and time point are not known.

This chain uses TRBV6-2 or TRBV6-3 with TRBJ1-1; D may be TRBD1 (5 bases). The CDR3 has 15 residues. The germline gives CDR1 MNHEY, CDR2 SVGEGT. Between the trimmed V and J ends, which lost 2 bases and 3 bases, there was a span of 13 bases. The CDR3: CASSYGGGGDTEAFF. CDR3 sequence (DNA): TGTGCCAGCAGTTACGGCGGGGGAGGTGACACTGAAGCTTTCTTT.

The chain is built from TRBV10-3 and TRBJ1-3, with a weak D call TRBD1 (5 bases). This CDR3 is 13 amino acids long. The V end was cut by 6 bases, the J end by 0 bases, with 6 bases between. Germline V lookup: CDR1 ENHRY, CDR2 SYGVKD. The CDR3 coding sequence is TGTGCCATCAGGGACATCTCTGGAAACACCATATATTTT. Encoded protein: CAIRDISGNTIYF.

The chain joins TRBV4-3 to TRBJ2-3, with D perhaps matching TRBD1 (5 bases). The V end was cut by 1 base, the J end by 7 bases, with 12 bases between. The CDR3 spans 14 residues. Germline V CDR1 and CDR2: LGHNA, YSLEER. CDR3 amino acids: CASSQVDNHHTQYF. The CDR3 DNA reads TGCGCCAGCAGCCAAGTGGACAACCACCATACGCAGTATTTT.

This sequence joins TRBV7-9 and TRBJ2-2, with D uncertain. This CDR3 region has 12 residues. Trimming cost V 5 bases and J 7 bases, with 8 bases left between them. Germline CDR1 SEHNR, CDR2 FQNEAQ (reference sequence). In DNA form, the CDR3 reads TGTGCCAGCAGCCTCCATAACGGGGAGCTGTTTTTT. Translated, it gives CASSLHNGELFF.

J is TRBJ1-2 and V is TRBV25-1; D not resolved. V shed 3 bases and J shed 8 bases, with 13 bases lying between them. Looked up from germline, CDR1 is MGHDK and CDR2 is SYGVNS. CDR3 length: 13 residues. The CDR3 DNA reads as TGTGCCAGCAGTGACCAACTCGAGTACGGCTACACCTTC. Translated: CASSDQLEYGYTF.

This clonotype was detected many times. The chain recombines TRBV3-1 with TRBJ2-4; 9 nucleotides line up with TRBD1. The germline V gene encodes CDR1 LGHDT and CDR2 YNNKEL (reference sequence). With 0 bases clipped from V and 6 bases from J, the junction kept 0 bases outside the gene matches. The CDR3 runs to 14 residues. In DNA, the CDR3 is TGTGCCAGCAGCCAAGAGGGACAGGGAAACATTCAGTACTTC. Translated, it gives CASSQEGQGNIQYF.

Only a few counts were recorded for this clonotype. V and J are TRBV5-1 and TRBJ2-3, with no clear D. This CDR3 has 13 amino acids. V lost 5 bases and J lost 0, with 7 bases in between. Looked up from germline, CDR1 is SGHRS and CDR2 is YFSETQ. In DNA form, the CDR3 reads TGCGCCAGCAGGCCCGATAGCACAGATACGCAGTATTTT. Its protein is CASRPDSTDTQYF. Variable domain in full (rest from reference TRBV5-1 and TRBJ2-3): KAGVTQTPRYLIKTRGQQVTLSCSPISGHRSVSWYQQTPGQGLQFLFEYFSETQRNKGNFPGRFSGRQFSNSRSEMNVSTLELGDSALYLCASRPDSTDTQYFGPGTRLTVL.

The chain joins TRBV5-1 to TRBJ2-3, with no clear D. The CDR3 runs to 12 residues. Trimming took off 4 bases at V and 4 bases at J, with 7 bases between the two ends. Germline CDR1 reads SGHRS; CDR2 reads YFSETQ. The CDR3 DNA follows: TGCGCCAGCAGCCCGCCGGCAGATACGCAGTATTTT. Protein sequence: CASSPPADTQYF.

The chain is built from TRBV21-1 and TRBJ2-7; the table's D call, TRBD1, has no DNA check behind it. TRBV21-1 is an annotated pseudogene. CDR3 length: 15 amino acids. For the CDR3, the DNA is TGTGCCAGCACCCTGACCCGACAGGGGTCTTACGAGCAGTACGTC. Protein sequence: CASTLTRQGSYEQYV.

The chain recombines TRBV15 with TRBJ1-5; 9 nucleotides match TRBD1. The length of the CDR3 is 17 residues. V was pared by 1 base and J by 5 bases, with 9 bases of the junction left unmatched. Germline CDR1 LNHNV, CDR2 YYDKDF (reference sequence). CDR3 region: CATSRVGTGRIDQPQHF. The DNA of the CDR3 is TGTGCCACCAGCAGAGTCGGGACAGGGAGAATCGATCAGCCCCAGCATTTT.